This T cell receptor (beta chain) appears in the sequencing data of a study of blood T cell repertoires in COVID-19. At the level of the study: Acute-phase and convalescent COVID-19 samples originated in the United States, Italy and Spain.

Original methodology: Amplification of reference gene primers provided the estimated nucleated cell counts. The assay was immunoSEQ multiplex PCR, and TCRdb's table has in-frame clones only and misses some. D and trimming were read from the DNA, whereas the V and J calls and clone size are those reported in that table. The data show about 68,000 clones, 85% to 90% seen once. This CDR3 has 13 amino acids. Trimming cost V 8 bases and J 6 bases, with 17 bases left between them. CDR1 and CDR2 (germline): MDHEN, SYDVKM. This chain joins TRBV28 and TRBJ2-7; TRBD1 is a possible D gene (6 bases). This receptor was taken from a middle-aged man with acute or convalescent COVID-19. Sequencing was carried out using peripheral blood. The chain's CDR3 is CASRNREVSEQYF. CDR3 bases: TGTGCCAGCCGGAACAGGGAAGTTAGCGAGCAGTACTTC. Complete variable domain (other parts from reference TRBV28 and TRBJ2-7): DVKVTQSSRYLVKRTGEKVFLECVQDMDHENMFWYRQDPGLGLRLIYFSYDVKMKEKGDIPEGYSVSREKKERFSLILESASTNQTSMYLCASRNREVSEQYFGPGTRLTVT.